The TCR beta chain under discussion was sequenced for a study of CD8 T cells in Susac syndrome. Germline V gives CDR1 SQVTM, CDR2 ANQGSEA. This CDR3 has 13 residues. Between the trimmed V and J ends, which lost 4 bases and 1 base, there was a span of 10 bases. This clonotype was recorded once. Roughly 0.5 to 1 ug RNA was reverse transcribed with random hexamers. TCRdb re-called the immunoSEQ multiplex PCR reads through MiXCR, storing one row per CDR3 protein. This sample has 150,000 to 200,000 distinct CDR3 sequences, with 90% to 95% found just once. Sequencing of TCR beta was performed on blood CD8+ T cells and on blood CD4+ T cells.

This TCR derives from a human donor with multiple sclerosis. Sequences were obtained from CD4+ T cells from PBMCs. The gene calls are TRBV29-1 and TRBJ1-1, with D uncertain. CDR3 in DNA: TGCAGCGTTGGCAAGGACGCGAACACTGAAGCTTTCTTT. This gives the protein CSVGKDANTEAFF.